Following are 19 T cell receptor beta chains from one sample sequenced in a study of T cell repertoires in cytomegalovirus infection. Each CDR3 protein is one row after TCRdb ran MiXCR on the reads. The sample has 450,000 to 650,000 distinct CDR3 sequences; about 40% are singletons. Their cognate antigens are unknown. The sample here was cultured PBMCs, taken from culture after CMV antigen stimulation. The receptors here all came from a human donor in good health (CMV status not recorded). Some clones in this sample may be carry-over from other donors' samples.

A few counts support this clonotype. This chain connects TRBV28 to TRBJ2-7; 12 bases fit TRBD2. With 5 bases clipped from V and 5 bases from J, the junction kept 7 bases outside the gene matches. Germline CDR1 and CDR2: MDHEN and SYDVKM. The CDR3 totals 15 residues. CDR3 in DNA: TGTGCCAGCAGTCGAGGACTAGCGGGGCCGGACGAGCAGTACTTC. Its protein product is CASSRGLAGPDEQYF.

This clonotype was seen only a few times. The chain recombines TRBV6-5 with TRBJ2-7, with D maybe TRBD2 (5 bases). Germline V gene data show CDR1 as MNHEY and CDR2 as SVGAGI. CDR3 size: 14 residues. V was cut by 2 bases and J by 7 bases, with 15 bases left in between. CDR3 DNA: TGTGCCAGCAGTTACGGGAGTCCCTTAAGAGAGCAGTACTTC. Translated: CASSYGSPLREQYF.

This clonotype was seen repeatedly, ten times or more. The chain is built from TRBV7-2 and TRBJ1-6, with D perhaps TRBD1 (5 bases). Germline values: CDR1 SGHTA, CDR2 FQGNSA. The length of the CDR3 is 15 residues. Trimming shortened V by 6 bases and J by 7 bases, and 16 bases separated the two germline ends. The CDR3 nucleotides read TGTGCCAGCAGATTACGGGGCGGAGAGAATTCACCCCTCCACTTT. It specifies CASRLRGGENSPLHF.

The chain links TRBV20-1 to TRBJ2-5, with 9 nucleotides matching TRBD2. Germline V gene data show CDR1 as DFQATT and CDR2 as SNEGSKA (reference sequence). The J segment lost 3 bases and the V segment lost 6 bases, leaving 8 bases of the junction unmatched. This CDR3 is 14 amino acids long. CDR3 region: CSARFPSGEETQYF. The DNA for the CDR3 is TGCAGTGCCCGGTTTCCTAGCGGGGAAGAGACCCAGTACTTC.

The rearrangement joins TRBV5-5 to TRBJ2-2, with D perhaps TRBD1 or TRBD2 (5 bases each). The CDR3 has 14 amino acids. Trimming took 3 bases from V and 7 from J, leaving 13 bases between them. The germline V gene has CDR1 SGHKS and CDR2 YYEKEE (reference sequence). The CDR3 here is CASSSGRPGGELFF. The CDR3 DNA follows: TGTGCCAGCAGCTCGGGGCGGCCAGGCGGGGAGCTGTTTTTT.

This chain joins TRBV12-3 or TRBV12-4 and TRBJ2-1; a possible D gene is TRBD2 (7 bases). The CDR3 spans 14 residues. Trimming cost V 6 bases and J 9 bases, with 18 bases left between them. CDR3 bases: TGTGCCAGCAGGCCGGGGGGCCGAACAGGTGAGCAGTTCTTC. Translated: CASRPGGRTGEQFF.

This clonotype turned up a few times. This rearrangement joins TRBV20-1 to TRBJ1-1; 8 bases map to TRBD1. The trim removed 6 bases at V and 3 bases at J, leaving 3 bases unmatched. CDR1 is DFQATT, CDR2 SNEGSKA, per germline (reference sequence). The length of the CDR3 is 12 residues. In DNA, the CDR3 is TGCAGTGCGAACAGGGGGGACACTGAAGCTTTCTTT. Protein sequence: CSANRGDTEAFF.

V is TRBV7-6 and J is TRBJ2-7, with 8 bases identical to TRBD2. Germline assignment: CDR1 SGHVS and CDR2 FNYEAQ. This CDR3 has 16 residues. The V segment lost 5 bases and the J segment 5 bases; nucleotides outside the gene matches: 14. The CDR3 sequence: CASSNRAGARSDEQYF. Here the CDR3 DNA reads TGTGCCAGCAGCAATAGAGCGGGGGCGAGGTCCGACGAGCAGTACTTC.

There are a few counts of this clonotype. The J gene is TRBJ1-2, the V gene TRBV6-6; D unclear. Germline V gene sequence: CDR1 MNHNY, CDR2 SVGAGI (reference sequence). This CDR3 is 14 amino acids long. The V and J ends lost 0 bases and 3 bases respectively, with 8 bases between them. CDR3 region: CASSYSQDYYGYTF. The CDR3, as DNA: TGTGCCAGCAGTTACTCCCAGGACTACTATGGCTACACCTTC.

In its sample, this clonotype was seen a few times. The chain links TRBV20-1 to TRBJ2-5; no firm D call. CDR1 is DFQATT, CDR2 SNEGSKA, per germline (reference sequence). Trimming removed 4 bases at V and 1 base at J, with 4 bases between. This CDR3 has 11 residues. CDR3 sequence: CSAKGQETQYF. The DNA of the CDR3 is TGCAGTGCTAAAGGCCAAGAGACCCAGTACTTC.

Only a few counts were recorded for this clonotype. The CDR3 nucleotides are TGTGCCAGCAGCTTAATTGCATGGGGCGCGGAAGCTTTCTTT. Translation gives CASSLIAWGAEAFF. This chain joins TRBV7-2 and TRBJ1-1; a weak D match, TRBD1 (5 bases). CDR1 SGHTA and CDR2 FQGNSA come from the germline V gene. V lost 2 bases, J lost 8 bases, and 15 bases lay in between. The CDR3 extends over 14 amino acids.

The chain employs TRBV11-2 and TRBJ1-1; no reliable D call. Trimming took off 4 bases at V and 5 bases at J, with 20 bases between the two ends. The CDR3 length is 16 residues. Germline V CDR1 and CDR2: SGHAT, FQNNGV. CDR3 coding DNA: TGTGCCAGCAGCTCACCGAGATATAAGGGTTTTACTGAAGCTTTCTTT. Translating gives CASSSPRYKGFTEAFF.

The CDR3 spells CASSSGSAYNEQFF. The CDR3 DNA reads as TGTGCCAGCAGCTCGGGTAGCGCTTACAATGAGCAGTTCTTC. The gene calls are TRBV7-6 and TRBJ2-1; possibly TRBD2 for D (5 bases). This CDR3 region has 14 residues. Germline CDR1 reads SGHVS; CDR2 reads FNYEAQ. V was clipped by 4 bases and J by 4 bases, with 11 bases between them.

This chain links TRBV7-1 with TRBJ1-1; D not resolved. TRBV7-1 is an ORF; its function is uncertain. Trimming left V 5 bases short and J 6 bases short, with 10 bases between. This CDR3 has 12 amino acids. The DNA for the CDR3 is TGTGCCAGCAGCCCCCAATACGCTGAAGCTTTCTTT. This translates into CASSPQYAEAFF.

The chain employs TRBV20-1 and TRBJ2-4, with D maybe TRBD2 (5 bases). The germline gives CDR1 DFQATT, CDR2 SNEGSKA (reference sequence). The CDR3 consists of 15 residues. V lost 0 bases and J 6 bases, leaving 15 bases between the germline ends. DNA for the CDR3: TGCAGTGCTAGAGAAGGGAGCGCGTTCGCAAACATTCAGTACTTC. It is translated as CSAREGSAFANIQYF.

The table lists this clonotype with a few counts. The gene calls are TRBV7-2 and TRBJ1-2, with D possibly matching TRBD1 (6 bases). This CDR3 region has 16 residues. The germline gives CDR1 SGHTA, CDR2 FQGNSA. The germline V and J ends were trimmed by 0 bases and 4 bases, with 15 bases remaining between them. This chain's CDR3 is CASSLAGGAPTYGYTF. CDR3 in DNA: TGTGCCAGCAGCTTAGCCGGGGGGGCGCCCACCTATGGCTACACCTTC.

This clonotype was seen at least ten times. This rearrangement joins TRBV7-2 to TRBJ2-7; 8 bases match TRBD1. V shed 4 bases and J 5 bases; nucleotides not matched to a gene: 7. CDR1 and CDR2 from the germline V gene are SGHTA and FQGNSA. CDR3 size: 14 residues. The CDR3 loop reads CASSSQQGENEQYF. CDR3 in DNA: TGTGCCAGCAGCTCACAACAGGGGGAGAACGAGCAGTACTTC.

This clonotype was observed a handful of times. The rearrangement links TRBV7-6 to TRBJ2-5, with TRBD2 matching 9 bases. V lost 1 base, J lost 5 bases, and 2 bases stayed unmatched. The germline gives CDR1 SGHVS, CDR2 FNYEAQ. This CDR3 has 14 residues. The CDR3: CASSLVGLAETQYF. In DNA, the CDR3 is TGTGCCAGCAGCTTAGTCGGACTAGCGGAGACCCAGTACTTC. Filled out from reference TRBV7-6 and TRBJ2-5, the complete variable domain reads GAGVSQSPRYKVTKRGQDVALRCDPISGHVSLYWYRQALGQGPEFLTYFNYEAQQDKSGLPNDRFSAERPEGSISTLTIQRTEQRDSAMYRCASSLVGLAETQYFGPGTRLLVL.

The rearrangement links TRBV11-2 to TRBJ2-5, with D hard to call. The germline gives CDR1 SGHAT, CDR2 FQNNGV. The CDR3 loop spans 13 amino acids. V was cut by 3 bases and J by 4 bases, with 9 bases left in between. The CDR3 protein is CASSLIPVETQYF. The DNA for the CDR3 is TGTGCCAGCAGCTTGATCCCTGTAGAGACCCAGTACTTC.